A single sample gave rise to the 28 T cell receptor beta chains below, sequenced in a study of blood T cell repertoires in COVID-19. Clones were sequenced by immunoSEQ multiplex PCR, and TCRdb holds only the in-frame ones, with some missing. The table includes some 130,000 clones, approximately 86% detected once. The material sequenced was peripheral blood. The receptors derive from a woman between 50 and 59 years old who had recovered from COVID-19.

V is TRBV9 and J is TRBJ1-3, with D possibly being TRBD1 (6 bases). The germline CDR1 and CDR2 sequences are SGDLS and YYNGEE. V was cut by 0 bases and J by 0 bases, with 13 bases left in between. The CDR3 has 17 residues. CDR3 amino acids: CASSVGPGGGSGNTIYF. In DNA, the CDR3 is TGTGCCAGCAGCGTAGGCCCGGGAGGGGGCTCTGGAAACACCATATATTTT.

The chain uses TRBV6-6 and TRBJ2-3; 11 bases match TRBD2. Germline V lookup: CDR1 MNHNY, CDR2 SVGAGI (reference sequence). The CDR3 runs 15 residues. The junction had 3 bases not matched to a gene; V was cut back by 6 bases and J by 1 base. CDR3 loop: CASSLLAGGTDTQYF. The CDR3 DNA reads as TGTGCCAGCAGCCTACTAGCGGGGGGCACAGATACGCAGTATTTT.

V is TRBV10-1 and J is TRBJ2-5; 8 bases agree with TRBD1. J lost 5 bases, V lost 0 bases, and 32 bases had no gene match. The V gene's germline CDR1 is WNHNN and CDR2 SYGVQD (reference sequence). The CDR3 is 24 residues long. CDR3 in amino acids: CASSESGSANRDRLAGRGRETQYF. The CDR3 nucleotides read TGCGCCAGCAGTGAGTCGGGATCAGCAAACCGGGATCGGTTGGCGGGCAGGGGGCGGGAGACCCAGTACTTC.

This sequence joins TRBV5-5 and TRBJ2-7, with 7 bases aligning to TRBD1. The CDR3 totals 15 residues. Germline V gene data show CDR1 as SGHKS and CDR2 as YYEKEE (reference sequence). The junction had 8 bases not matched to a gene; V was cut back by 3 bases and J by 2 bases. The CDR3 nucleotides read TGTGCCAGCAGCTCGGGCTCCGGGACAGCCTACGAGCAGTACTTC. It translates to CASSSGSGTAYEQYF.

V usage is TRBV2 and J usage is TRBJ2-5; 7 positions agree with TRBD2. This CDR3 comprises 14 residues. CDR1 and CDR2 (germline): SNHLY, FYNNEI. Unmatched junction bases numbered 1, after V lost 1 base and J lost 2 bases. This CDR3 is CASSEGREQETQYF. CDR3 bases: TGTGCCAGCAGTGAAGGGCGGGAGCAAGAGACCCAGTACTTC.

This clone appeared a few times. V gene TRBV7-8 combines with J gene TRBJ2-1, with 8 bases lining up with TRBD2. The CDR3 sequence is 16 residues long. J lost 6 bases, V lost 2 bases, and 9 bases had no gene match. CDR1 SGHVS and CDR2 FQNEAQ come from the germline V gene. The CDR3 coding sequence is TGTGCCAGCAGCTTAACGGGGGGGCATAAGAGCAATGAGCAGTTCTTC. Protein product: CASSLTGGHKSNEQFF.

This sequence joins TRBV5-5 and TRBJ1-2; weak D call: TRBD1 (5 bases). V was clipped by 3 bases and J by 7 bases, with 10 bases between them. The CDR3 has 12 amino acids. Germline V gene lookup returns CDR1 SGHKS and CDR2 YYEKEE (reference sequence). The CDR3 DNA is TGTGCCAGCAGCTACCGGACAAGTGGCTACACCTTC. Translated: CASSYRTSGYTF. Looking up the rest from reference TRBV5-5 and TRBJ1-2 gives the full variable domain: DAGVTQSPTHLIKTRGQQVTLRCSPISGHKSVSWYQQVLGQGPQFIFQYYEKEERGRGNFPDRFSARQFPNYSSELNVNALLLGDSALYLCASSYRTSGYTFGSGTRLTVV.

This chain joins TRBV23-1 and TRBJ2-7; D is perhaps TRBD2 (6 bases). TRBV23-1 is designated an ORF whose function remains uncertain. V was pared by 0 bases and J by 3 bases, with 15 bases between. The CDR3 contains 16 residues. The CDR3 sequence: CASSQSLAGPRYEQYF. CDR3 DNA sequence: TGCGCCAGCAGTCAATCGTTGGCGGGACCCCGCTACGAGCAGTACTTC.

The rearrangement joins TRBV25-1 to TRBJ2-7, with D tentatively TRBD2 (6 bases). This CDR3 has 14 residues. V shed 3 bases and J shed 3 bases, with 12 bases lying between them. Germline CDR1 MGHDK, CDR2 SYGVNS. As DNA, the CDR3 is TGTGCCAGCAGTGACGGACTAACACACTACGAGCAGTACTTC. As protein: CASSDGLTHYEQYF.

The rearrangement joins TRBV7-8 to TRBJ2-2; 8 bases agree with TRBD2. J was trimmed by 7 bases and V by 4 bases; bases with no gene match: 11. This CDR3 is built from 16 residues. CDR1 and CDR2 (germline): SGHVS, FQNEAQ. The chain's CDR3 is CASSYLMGLVIGELFF. CDR3 nucleotides: TGTGCCAGCAGCTATCTAATGGGACTAGTTATCGGGGAGCTGTTTTTT. The whole variable domain, filled in from reference TRBV7-8 and TRBJ2-2, reads GAGVSQSPRYKVAKRGQDVALRCDPISGHVSLFWYQQALGQGPEFLTYFQNEAQLDKSGLPSDRFFAERPEGSVSTLKIQRTQQEDSAVYLCASSYLMGLVIGELFFGEGSRLTVL.

The chain is built from TRBV3-1 (or the pseudogene TRBV3-2) and TRBJ2-7; TRBD2 matches at 7 bases. The V gene's germline CDR1 is LGHDT and CDR2 YNNKEL (reference sequence). The length of the CDR3 is 15 residues. V lost 3 bases to trimming and J lost 5 bases; unmatched junction nucleotides: 10. For the CDR3, the DNA is TGTGCCAGCAGCCACACTGCAGAGGCGGGGGACGAGCAGTACTTC. Translation: CASSHTAEAGDEQYF.

This clone was counted a single time. CDR3 loop: CAISTGQGTTEAFF. The CDR3 region has the DNA TGTGCCATCAGTACTGGACAGGGGACAACTGAAGCTTTCTTT. This rearrangement joins TRBV10-3 to TRBJ1-1; 9 bases agree with TRBD1. This CDR3 comprises 14 residues. With 5 bases clipped from V and 5 bases from J, the junction kept 6 bases outside the gene matches. Germline V gene sequence: CDR1 ENHRY, CDR2 SYGVKD.

In this sample, this clone turned up once. V usage is TRBV28 and J usage is TRBJ2-1; 7 bases map to TRBD1. The CDR3 spans 14 residues. The V segment lost 4 bases and the J segment 8 bases; nucleotides outside the gene matches: 8. Germline lookup yields CDR1 MDHEN and CDR2 SYDVKM. The CDR3, as DNA: TGTGCCAGCAGTTACCGACAGGGTATTGATGAGCAGTTCTTC. Amino acids: CASSYRQGIDEQFF.

This chain links TRBV21-1 with TRBJ1-1; TRBD1 is the table's D call, not checked against the DNA. TRBV21-1 is a listed pseudogene. The CDR3 length is 16 residues. CDR3 loop: CASSKYRGVSNTEAFF. The CDR3 DNA reads TGTGCCAGCAGCAAATACAGGGGGGTAAGTAACACTGAAGCTTTCTTT.

The chain is built from TRBV7-8 and TRBJ2-6; D might be TRBD1 (6 bases). The CDR3 sequence is 16 residues long. V shed 5 bases and J shed 4 bases, with 15 bases lying between them. Germline V gene data show CDR1 as SGHVS and CDR2 as FQNEAQ. In nucleotides, the CDR3 is TGTGCCAGCAGCCTACACGACAGGACCGGGGCCAACGTCCTGACTTTC. This encodes CASSLHDRTGANVLTF. The variable domain in full, completed from reference TRBV7-8 and TRBJ2-6, reads GAGVSQSPRYKVAKRGQDVALRCDPISGHVSLFWYQQALGQGPEFLTYFQNEAQLDKSGLPSDRFFAERPEGSVSTLKIQRTQQEDSAVYLCASSLHDRTGANVLTFGAGSRLTVL.

The rearrangement uses TRBV4-3 and TRBJ2-7; D perhaps matches TRBD2 (5 bases). The V end was cut by 1 base, the J end by 1 base, with 14 bases between. This CDR3 is 16 amino acids long. In germline, CDR1 is LGHNA, CDR2 YSLEER. The CDR3: CASSQASGRGSYEQYF. CDR3 nucleotide sequence: TGCGCCAGCAGCCAAGCCAGTGGGCGCGGGTCCTACGAGCAGTACTTC.

Written as DNA, the CDR3 is TGTGCCAGCAGCCGACGGACAGGGCAAGAGACCCAGTACTTC. Translating it yields CASSRRTGQETQYF. The rearrangement uses TRBV3-1 (or the pseudogene TRBV3-2) and TRBJ2-5; TRBD1 aligns across 8 bases. This CDR3 is 14 amino acids long. The V and J ends lost 4 bases and 2 bases, in that order; junction bases with no gene match: 3. CDR1 and CDR2 from the germline V gene are LGHDT and YNNKEL (reference sequence).

The genes are TRBV29-1 and TRBJ2-5, with 8 bases fitting TRBD1. V lost 6 bases and J lost 5; bases outside the gene matches: 14. Germline V gene lookup returns CDR1 SQVTM and CDR2 ANQGSEA. The CDR3 consists of 15 residues. The CDR3 sequence is CSVQRGRGLLETQYF. For the CDR3, the DNA is TGCAGCGTCCAAAGGGGCAGGGGGCTGTTGGAGACCCAGTACTTC. Full variable domain (outside the CDR3, taken from reference TRBV29-1 and TRBJ2-5): SAVISQKPSRDICQRGTSLTIQCQVDSQVTMMFWYRQQPGQSLTLIATANQGSEATYESGFVIDKFPISRPNLTFSTLTVSNMSPEDSSIYLCSVQRGRGLLETQYFGPGTRLLVL.

The CDR3 here is CASSAIQGESPFRAQFF. The CDR3 nucleotides read TGCGCCAGCAGCGCCATACAGGGAGAGAGTCCCTTCAGGGCGCAGTTCTTC. This rearrangement joins TRBV5-1 to TRBJ2-1, with a weak D call TRBD1 (6 bases). Trimming left V 4 bases short and J 12 bases short, with 29 bases between. Germline V lookup: CDR1 SGHRS, CDR2 YFSETQ. The CDR3 length is 17 residues.

The rearrangement links TRBV5-1 to TRBJ2-1; D may be TRBD2 (6 bases). This CDR3 comprises 14 residues. Germline V gene data show CDR1 as SGHRS and CDR2 as YFSETQ. Trimming removed 3 bases from V and 5 bases from J, with 12 bases in between. CDR3 nucleotide sequence: TGCGCCAGCAGCTGGAGGGGCCCGGACAATGAGCAGTTCTTC. Its protein product is CASSWRGPDNEQFF.

This chain links TRBV29-1 with TRBJ1-1, with TRBD1 matching 9 bases. The V gene's germline CDR1 is SQVTM and CDR2 ANQGSEA. This CDR3 region has 13 residues. V was pared by 7 bases and J by 1 base, with 4 bases of the junction left unmatched. This CDR3 reads CSGGTGRNTEAFF. For the CDR3, the DNA is TGCAGCGGAGGGACAGGGAGGAACACTGAAGCTTTCTTT. Combining the CDR3 with reference TRBV29-1 and TRBJ1-1 gives the whole variable domain SAVISQKPSRDICQRGTSLTIQCQVDSQVTMMFWYRQQPGQSLTLIATANQGSEATYESGFVIDKFPISRPNLTFSTLTVSNMSPEDSSIYLCSGGTGRNTEAFFGQGTRLTVV.

The V and J genes are TRBV2 and TRBJ1-4, with no clear D. Germline loops: CDR1 SNHLY, CDR2 FYNNEI. CDR3 length equals 14 residues. V was shortened by 7 bases and J by 8 bases, with 17 bases between the two germline ends. The CDR3 nucleotides read TGTGCCAGCACCCCCCGAGGGATGTCAGAAAAACTGTTTTTT. Translated, it gives CASTPRGMSEKLFF.

The CDR3 protein is CASSSLTPSGIGSYNEQFF. The DNA of the CDR3 is TGTGCCAGCAGCTCTCTTACCCCTAGCGGGATAGGGTCCTACAATGAGCAGTTCTTC. The chain couples TRBV7-9 to TRBJ2-1; 9 bases align to TRBD2. Germline CDR1 reads SEHNR; CDR2 reads FQNEAQ (reference sequence). The CDR3 loop spans 19 amino acids. The V segment lost 4 bases and the J segment 1 base; nucleotides outside the gene matches: 14.

V and J are TRBV21-1 and TRBJ1-6; the D call TRBD1 from the table was never checked on the DNA. TRBV21-1 is given as a pseudogene. The CDR3 contains 14 residues. The CDR3 loop reads CAYRAGSYNSPLHF. The DNA for the CDR3 is TGTGCCTACAGAGCAGGATCCTATAATTCACCCCTCCACTTT.

The chain uses TRBV20-1 and TRBJ2-1, with TRBD2 matching 10 bases. The CDR3 runs to 15 residues. V lost 3 bases, J lost 9 bases, and 11 bases stayed unmatched. Germline CDR1 DFQATT, CDR2 SNEGSKA (reference sequence). CDR3 protein: CSASVPSGSIGEQFF. CDR3 nucleotide sequence: TGCAGTGCTAGTGTGCCTAGCGGGAGTATAGGTGAGCAGTTCTTC.

This clone has just one count. The V and J genes are TRBV7-2 and TRBJ1-2; a weak D match, TRBD1 (5 bases). CDR3 length equals 14 residues. Trimming took 2 bases from V and 2 from J, leaving 9 bases between them. The germline gives CDR1 SGHTA, CDR2 FQGNSA. CDR3 residues: CASSLQGTNYGYTF. Written as DNA, the CDR3 is TGTGCCAGCAGCTTACAGGGTACCAACTATGGCTACACCTTC.

DNA of the CDR3: TGTGCCAGCAGTTTTACCGGGAAAGAGACCCAGTACTTC. It codes for CASSFTGKETQYF. This rearrangement joins TRBV28 to TRBJ2-5, with D possibly being TRBD2 (5 bases). The CDR3 is 13 amino acids. V lost 3 bases, J lost 3 bases, and 8 bases lay in between. CDR1 is MDHEN, CDR2 SYDVKM, per germline.

The J gene is TRBJ1-4, the V gene TRBV7-9; maybe TRBD1 (6 bases). CDR3 length: 17 residues. V was pared by 5 bases and J by 0 bases, with 16 bases between. CDR1 is SEHNR, CDR2 FQNEAQ, per germline (reference sequence). CDR3 bases: TGTGCCAGCAGCACTAGACAGGCGTTTGCAACTAATGAAAAACTGTTTTTT. This translates into CASSTRQAFATNEKLFF.